This T cell receptor (beta chain) derives from a study of shared clonotypes between healthy human individuals. With regard to this clone: Its antigen remains unknown.

The input for sorted-subset replicate PCRs was about 210 ng DNA, approximately 30,000 T cell genomes. Sequenced by immunoSEQ multiplex PCR; TCRdb stores in-frame clones only, minus some. The sample contains millions of clones, roughly nine tenths of which appear only once. Germline V gives CDR1 KGHSH, CDR2 LQKENI. Trimming took 2 bases from V and 0 from J, leaving 16 bases between them. The CDR3 is 17 residues long. Regarding the study as a whole: The generation probabilities recorded for non-shared clonotypes fell below those of clonotypes shared by all four donors.

The rearrangement links TRBV18 to TRBJ2-5; the D is unclear. This TCR came from a man between 18 and 29 years old in good health. The specimen sequenced was naive CD4+ T cells sorted from blood. Noted subset: CD45RA+ positively selected. The CDR3 loop is CASSPSPADTNQETQYF. The CDR3 DNA reads TGTGCCAGCTCACCAAGCCCCGCCGACACAAACCAAGAGACCCAGTACTTC. Full variable domain (missing parts from reference TRBV18 and TRBJ2-5): NAGVMQNPRHLVRRRGQEARLRCSPMKGHSHVYWYRQLPEEGLKFMVYLQKENIIDESGMPKERFSAEFPKEGPSILRIQQVVRGDSAAYFCASSPSPADTNQETQYFGPGTRLLVL.